This paragraph reports one T cell receptor (beta chain). Its antigen remains unidentified. The table came from immunoSEQ multiplex PCR; TCRdb's copy has only in-frame clones and leaves some out. The sample comprises around 980,000 clones, approximately 80% of which are singletons, and 0.55% to 0.7% rests with the top ten. This sample was taken from a study of shared clonotypes between healthy human individuals. Findings of the study overall: Shared clonotypes across all four donors exceeded non-shared ones in generation probability.

The CDR3 covers 15 residues. Germline-derived CDR1 and CDR2 are MGHRA and YSYEKL. Trimming shortened V by 0 bases and J by 0 bases, and 6 bases separated the two germline ends. Donors comprised healthy HIV-negative adults lacking recent acute infections or vaccinations. Every contributor of samples was a Caucasian grown-up residing in Nashville, Tennessee. The receptor was isolated from a man aged 18 to 29 in good health. Some clones in this sample may be carry-over from other donors' samples. Sequencing input: memory CD4+ T cells from PBMCs. The subset denotes: CD45RA-negative fraction. The genes are TRBV4-1 and TRBJ2-1; D uncertain. CDR3 region: CASSQDVGSYNEQFF. CDR3 nucleotide sequence: TGCGCCAGCAGCCAAGATGTGGGCTCCTACAATGAGCAGTTCTTC.